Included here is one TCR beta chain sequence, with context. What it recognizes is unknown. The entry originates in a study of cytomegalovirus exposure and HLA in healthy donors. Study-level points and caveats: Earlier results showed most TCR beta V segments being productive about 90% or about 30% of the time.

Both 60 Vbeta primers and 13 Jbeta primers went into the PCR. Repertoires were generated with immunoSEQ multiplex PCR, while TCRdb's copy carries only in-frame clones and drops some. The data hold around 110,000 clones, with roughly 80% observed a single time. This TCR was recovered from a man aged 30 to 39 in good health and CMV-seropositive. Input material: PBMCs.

The CDR3 sequence: CSVGRSGGTEAFF. CDR3 coding DNA: TGCAGCGTCGGACGGTCGGGGGGTACTGAAGCTTTCTTT. V is TRBV29-1 and J is TRBJ1-1; possibly TRBD1 for D (5 bases). V lost 6 bases, J lost 5 bases, and 16 bases lay in between. From germline, CDR1 is SQVTM and CDR2 ANQGSEA. The CDR3 runs 13 residues.